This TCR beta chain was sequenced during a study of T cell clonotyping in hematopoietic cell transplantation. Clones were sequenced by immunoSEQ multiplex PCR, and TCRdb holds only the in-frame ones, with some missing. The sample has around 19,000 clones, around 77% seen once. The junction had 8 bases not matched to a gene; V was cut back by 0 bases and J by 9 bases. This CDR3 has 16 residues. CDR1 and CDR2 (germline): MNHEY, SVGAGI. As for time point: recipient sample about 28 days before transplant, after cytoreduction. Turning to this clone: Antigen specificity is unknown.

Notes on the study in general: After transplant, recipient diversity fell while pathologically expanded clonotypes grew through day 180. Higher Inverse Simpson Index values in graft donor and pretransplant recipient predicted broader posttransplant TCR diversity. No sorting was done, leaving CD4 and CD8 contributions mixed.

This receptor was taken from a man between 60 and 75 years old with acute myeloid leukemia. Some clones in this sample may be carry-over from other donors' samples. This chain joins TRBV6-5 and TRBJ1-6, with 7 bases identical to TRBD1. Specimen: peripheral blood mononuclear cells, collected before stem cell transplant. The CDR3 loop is CASSYSRAGGTSPLHF. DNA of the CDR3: TGTGCCAGCAGTTACTCGAGGGCAGGGGGGACTTCACCCCTCCACTTT.